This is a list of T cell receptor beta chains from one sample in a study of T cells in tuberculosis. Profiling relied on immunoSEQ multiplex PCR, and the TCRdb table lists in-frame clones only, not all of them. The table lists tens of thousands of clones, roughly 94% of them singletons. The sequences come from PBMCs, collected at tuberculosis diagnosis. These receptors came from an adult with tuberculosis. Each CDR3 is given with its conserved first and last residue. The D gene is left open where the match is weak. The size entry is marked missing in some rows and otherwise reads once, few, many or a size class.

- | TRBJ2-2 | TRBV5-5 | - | CASSFGENTGELFF | TGTGCCAGCAGCTTCGGGGAGAACACCGGGGAGCTGTTTTTT
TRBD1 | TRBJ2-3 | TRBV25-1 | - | CASSDPGTGVGDTQYF | TGTGCCAGCAGTGATCCCGGGACAGGGGTAGGGGATACGCAGTATTTT
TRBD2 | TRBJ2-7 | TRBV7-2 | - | CASSRSGGETYEQYF | TGTGCCAGCAGTCGTAGCGGGGGGGAAACCTACGAGCAGTACTTC
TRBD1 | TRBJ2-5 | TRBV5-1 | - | CASSLEGTGGYQETQYF | TGCGCCAGCAGCTTGGAGGGGACAGGAGGGTACCAAGAGACCCAGTACTTC
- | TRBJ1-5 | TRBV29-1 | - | CSVRSSNQPQHF | TGCAGCGTTCGCAGTAGCAATCAGCCCCAGCATTTT
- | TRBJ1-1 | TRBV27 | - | CASSFSGQGNEAFF | TGTGCCAGCAGTTTCTCGGGCCAGGGGAACGAAGCTTTCTTT
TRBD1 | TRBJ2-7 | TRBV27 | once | CASSLWGQGGEQYF | TGTGCCAGCAGTTTATGGGGACAGGGGGGCGAGCAGTACTTC
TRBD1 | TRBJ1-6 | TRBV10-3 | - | CAISAGTGINNSPLHF | TGTGCCATCAGCGCAGGGACAGGGATCAATAATTCACCCCTCCACTTT
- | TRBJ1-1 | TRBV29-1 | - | CSVLGDLLTEAFF | TGCAGCGTTTTAGGGGATTTACTCACTGAAGCTTTCTTT
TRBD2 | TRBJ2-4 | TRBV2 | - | CASSQGGGLAKNIQYF | TGTGCCAGCAGCCAAGGCGGGGGGCTAGCCAAAAACATTCAGTACTTC
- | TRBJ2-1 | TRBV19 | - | CASSISAGTRSDEQFF | TGTGCCAGTAGTATTTCGGCGGGCACCCGGTCCGATGAGCAGTTCTTC
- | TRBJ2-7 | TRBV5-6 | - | CASSWGREQYF | TGTGCCAGCAGTTGGGGGAGGGAGCAGTACTTC
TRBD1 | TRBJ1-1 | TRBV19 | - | CASSIGDRVPRPEAFF | TGTGCCAGTAGTATCGGGGACAGGGTTCCTCGACCTGAAGCTTTCTTT
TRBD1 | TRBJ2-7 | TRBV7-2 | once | CASSLEDRANEQYF | TGTGCCAGCAGCTTAGAGGACAGGGCGAACGAGCAGTACTTC
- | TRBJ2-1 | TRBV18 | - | CASSPLAAGSYNEQFF | TGTGCCAGCTCACCGCTAGCAGCGGGCTCCTACAATGAGCAGTTCTTC
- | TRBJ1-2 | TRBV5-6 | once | CASSLLTGGVNYGYTF | TGTGCCAGCAGCTTGTTGACGGGAGGGGTTAACTATGGCTACACCTTC
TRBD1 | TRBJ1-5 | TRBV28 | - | CASSSATGGGQPQHF | TGTGCCAGCAGTTCAGCAACAGGGGGCGGGCAGCCCCAGCATTTT
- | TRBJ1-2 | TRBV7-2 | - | CASSLLGGASYGYTF | TGTGCCAGCAGCTTATTGGGGGGGGCTAGCTATGGCTACACCTTC
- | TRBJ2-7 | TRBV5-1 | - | CASSLVAGSPEQYF | TGCGCCAGCAGCTTGGTGGCAGGGTCCCCCGAGCAGTACTTC
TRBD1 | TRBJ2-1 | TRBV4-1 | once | CASSQPGTGNYNEQFF | TGCGCCAGCAGCCAACCTGGGACAGGAAATTACAATGAGCAGTTCTTC
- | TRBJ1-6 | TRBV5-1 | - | CASSSTTGRNSPLHF | TGCGCCAGCAGCTCCACGACAGGACGGAATTCACCCCTCCACTTT
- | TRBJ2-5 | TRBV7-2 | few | CASSLISSQETQYF | TGTGCCAGCAGCTTGATATCCAGTCAAGAGACCCAGTACTTC
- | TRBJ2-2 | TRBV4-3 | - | CASSRGPDTGELFF | TGCGCCAGCAGCCGCGGGCCCGACACCGGGGAGCTGTTTTTT
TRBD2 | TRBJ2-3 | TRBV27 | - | CASSGAGGSTDTQYF | TGTGCCAGCAGTGGGGCGGGAGGGAGCACAGATACGCAGTATTTT
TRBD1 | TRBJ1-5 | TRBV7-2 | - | CASSLDRGSNQPQHF | TGTGCCAGCAGCTTAGACAGGGGGAGCAATCAGCCCCAGCATTTT
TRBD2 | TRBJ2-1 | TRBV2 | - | CASSEGHWREGPGEQFF | TGTGCCAGCAGTGAGGGGCATTGGCGGGAGGGCCCTGGTGAGCAGTTCTTC
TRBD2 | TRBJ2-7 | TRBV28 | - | CASSRRSGTSYEQYF | TGTGCCAGCAGCCGAAGAAGCGGGACCTCCTACGAGCAGTACTTC
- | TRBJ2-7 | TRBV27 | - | CASSLSVLGVNEQYF | TGTGCCAGCAGTTTATCGGTCCTAGGGGTAAACGAGCAGTACTTC
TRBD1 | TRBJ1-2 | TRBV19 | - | CASSTQGFGYTF | TGTGCCAGTAGTACACAGGGGTTTGGCTACACCTTC
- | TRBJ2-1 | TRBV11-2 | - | CASSSRTTGYNEQFF | TGTGCCAGCAGCTCCAGAACGACTGGTTACAATGAGCAGTTCTTC
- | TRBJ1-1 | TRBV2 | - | CASSDRINTEAFF | TGTGCCAGCAGTGATAGAATCAACACTGAAGCTTTCTTT
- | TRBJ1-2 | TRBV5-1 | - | CASSKGGVGYGYTF | TGCGCCAGCAGCAAAGGAGGGGTGGGGTATGGCTACACCTTC
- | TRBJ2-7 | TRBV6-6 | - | CASSFLGLSYEQYF | TGTGCCAGCAGTTTCCTGGGACTGTCCTACGAGCAGTACTTC